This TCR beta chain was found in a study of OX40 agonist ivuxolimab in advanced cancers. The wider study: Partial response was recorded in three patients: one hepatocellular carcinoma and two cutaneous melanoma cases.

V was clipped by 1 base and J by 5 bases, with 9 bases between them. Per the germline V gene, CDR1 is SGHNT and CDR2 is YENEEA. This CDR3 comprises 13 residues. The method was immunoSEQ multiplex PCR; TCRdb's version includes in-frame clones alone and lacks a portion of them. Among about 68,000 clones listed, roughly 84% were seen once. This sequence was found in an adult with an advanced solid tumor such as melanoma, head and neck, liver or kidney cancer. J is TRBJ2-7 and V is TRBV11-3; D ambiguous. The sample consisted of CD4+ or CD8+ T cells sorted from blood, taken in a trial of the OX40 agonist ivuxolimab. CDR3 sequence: CASSLAGSHEQYF. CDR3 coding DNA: TGTGCCAGCAGCTTAGCCGGGTCCCACGAGCAGTACTTC.